Below, one T cell receptor beta chain is given with its context. This clonotype was seen at least ten times. No cognate antigen has been identified for it. No base qualities exist here, and no much larger clone lies one base off it. The record originates from a study of neurological immune-mediated disorders (dated by TCRdb to the late 2010s). Regarding the research as a whole: Among the roughly 35 multiple sclerosis patients, approximately 30 had relapsing-remitting MS and 3 had secondary progressive MS. Using UMI-based sequencing, the study compared peripheral blood TCR-beta repertoires from patients with HTLV-I-associated myelopathy (HAM/TSP), patients with multiple sclerosis, and healthy controls. The roughly 99 TCR-beta libraries covered PBMC samples along with longitudinal samples, technical triplicates, and paired sorted CD4+ and CD8+ T-cell subsets. The cohort comprised some 71 subjects: around 15 HAM/TSP patients, around 34 multiple sclerosis patients and around 20 healthy controls. Beyond this particular receptor, the publication reports: The MS cluster showed no association with clinical or MRI features, and the authors stated that larger cohorts are needed. TCR clonal expansion was highest in HAM/TSP patients and lowest in MS patients, with MS patients falling below even healthy controls. Expanded clones from different subjects shared no identical CDR3 amino acid sequences, which suggests that TCR-beta repertoires were private in all groups. In phylogenetic analysis, the repertoires of 18 of 34 MS patients grouped into a cluster of related CDR3 sequences, which suggests a possible signature at the repertoire level.

To synthesize cDNA, template-switch 5'RACE was performed with a primer carrying a 10-nucleotide random unique molecular identifier so that each TCR transcript was tagged. Every sequencing run covered 15-18 subjects and yielded more than 170 million TCR-beta sequences. The RNeasy kit was used to extract total RNA. The KAPA Real-time Library Amplification kit was used to amplify TCR-beta VDJ regions with primers targeting the TCR constant region and the 5'RACE anchor. A first PCR added sample indexes and Illumina adaptors, after which a second PCR increased the library yield. After Ampure bead purification, the TCR product of roughly 650 bp was size-selected on a 2% E-gel SizeSelection system. Before pooling, library quality was assessed on a Bioanalyzer, concentration was determined with Qubit, and library quantification was performed with the Kapa Library Quantification kit. An Illumina HiSeq 2500 was used to sequence the libraries paired-end at 2 x 150 bp. To increase sequence diversity, about 25-31% phiX was spiked into each library pool. In the source study's methods: Quality-filtered reads were processed with the UMI-based MiGEC pipeline, and over 90% of raw TCR sequences were removed by the MiGEC pipeline during error correction. VDJ genes were aligned to IMGT germline references, and clonotypes were defined by unique CDR3 amino acid sequence plus V-J genes. Clonal expansion, Shannon diversity and CDR3 relatedness were evaluated with VDJtools (CalcPairwiseDistances, ClusterSamples), while phylogenetic trees were built in CLCbio workbench. Clones with at least 8 unique UMIs were defined as expanded, with this threshold being based on coefficient-of-variation modelling across technical triplicates. TCRdb ran its own pipeline on the public reads, namely fastp trimming at Q25 and MiXCR clone calling, and kept in-frame beta chains. Duplicate CDR3 protein sequences are folded into a single record with the most common DNA and genes. The V and J calls were not made by the authors but by TCRdb's processing. The sample yields approximately 66,000 distinct CDR3 sequences; about 3.4% were counted once. Clones ranked in the top ten supply more than 3% of the sample.

Libraries from unsorted PBMCs were made from 2 million PBMCs kept in RNAlater at -80 degrees C until RNA extraction. Multiple sclerosis patients were enrolled in a US clinical protocol under which disease progression was evaluated by magnetic resonance imaging. Peripheral blood was subjected to Ficoll-Hypaque density gradient centrifugation to isolate PBMCs, which were then cryopreserved in liquid nitrogen. The CDR3 spans 13 residues, from the cysteine through the phenylalanine. Only CDR3 DNA is held: 39 bases, read in frame from base 1. Based on the germline V gene, the CDR1 and CDR2 sequences are SQVTM and ANQGSEA. The junction shows trimming of 4 bases on V and 5 bases on J, and the gene matches do not reach 5 bases of it.

Sequencing was carried out using PBMCs. The sequence was collected from a middle-aged man with multiple sclerosis. The chain uses TRBV29-1 and TRBJ1-5; 7 junctional bases match TRBD1. The CDR3 protein: CSVAAQGDQPQHF. The bases are TGCAGCGTTGCGGCGCAGGGGGATCAGCCCCAGCATTTT.